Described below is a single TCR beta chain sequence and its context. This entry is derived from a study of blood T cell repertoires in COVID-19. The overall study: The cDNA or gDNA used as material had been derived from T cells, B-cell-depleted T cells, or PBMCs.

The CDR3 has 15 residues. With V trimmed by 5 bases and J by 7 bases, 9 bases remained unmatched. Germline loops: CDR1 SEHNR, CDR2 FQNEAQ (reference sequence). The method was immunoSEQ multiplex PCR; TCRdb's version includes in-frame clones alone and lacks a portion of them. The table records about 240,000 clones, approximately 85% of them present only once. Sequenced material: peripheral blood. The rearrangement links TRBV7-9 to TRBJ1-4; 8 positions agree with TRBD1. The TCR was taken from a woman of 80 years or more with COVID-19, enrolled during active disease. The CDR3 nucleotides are TGTGCCAGCAGCACCCCGGACAGGGCGGGTGAAAAACTGTTTTTT. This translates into CASSTPDRAGEKLFF.